The 21 T cell receptor beta chains reported below all come from one sample, sequenced in a study of OX40 agonist ivuxolimab in advanced cancers. Some clones are missing from TCRdb's copy, which holds only in-frame ones; the method was immunoSEQ multiplex PCR. The table includes tens of thousands of clones, 75% to 95% detected once. Here the sequenced sample was CD4+ or CD8+ T cells sorted from blood, taken in a trial of the OX40 agonist ivuxolimab. The receptors originated from an adult with an advanced solid tumor such as melanoma, head and neck, liver or kidney cancer.

V and J are TRBV5-1 and TRBJ2-5; D possibly corresponds to TRBD2 (5 bases). This CDR3 is built from 14 residues. Germline V gene data show CDR1 as SGHRS and CDR2 as YFSETQ. Trimming removed 0 bases at V and 4 bases at J, with 10 bases between. In nucleotides, the CDR3 is TGCGCCAGCAGCTTGGCCGGGAACCGAGAGACCCAGTACTTC. It is translated as CASSLAGNRETQYF. Full variable domain (outside the CDR3, taken from reference TRBV5-1 and TRBJ2-5): KAGVTQTPRYLIKTRGQQVTLSCSPISGHRSVSWYQQTPGQGLQFLFEYFSETQRNKGNFPGRFSGRQFSNSRSEMNVSTLELGDSALYLCASSLAGNRETQYFGPGTRLLVL.

V gene TRBV30 combines with J gene TRBJ2-1; TRBD2 might be the D (6 bases). The CDR3 runs 14 residues. Germline V lookup: CDR1 GTSNPN, CDR2 SVGIG (reference sequence). Trimming cost V 4 bases and J 9 bases, with 19 bases left between them. The chain's CDR3 is CAWTPRGWASEQFF. DNA for the CDR3: TGTGCCTGGACCCCTCGGGGGTGGGCTAGTGAGCAGTTCTTC.

V is TRBV21-1 and J is TRBJ2-7; the D call TRBD2 from the table was never checked on the DNA. TRBV21-1 is shown as a pseudogene. The CDR3 is 12 residues long. CDR3 in DNA: TGTGCCACCCCGGGGGGGTGCCACGAGCAGTACTTC. It translates to CATPGGCHEQYF.

This chain links TRBV14 with TRBJ1-3; D gene ambiguous. The CDR3 contains 15 residues. V was shortened by 0 bases and J by 2 bases, with 8 bases between the two germline ends. Germline V gene lookup returns CDR1 SGHDN and CDR2 FVKESK. The CDR3 loop reads CASSQDSNPGNTIYF. The CDR3, as DNA: TGTGCCAGCAGCCAAGACTCTAACCCTGGAAACACCATATATTTT.

This clone appeared a single time. V usage is TRBV7-2 and J usage is TRBJ2-7; 8 bases are shared with TRBD2. Unmatched junction bases numbered 3, after V lost 0 bases and J lost 2 bases. Germline CDR1 and CDR2: SGHTA and FQGNSA. This CDR3 contains 15 residues. The DNA of the CDR3 is TGTGCCAGCAGCTTAGCGATAGCGGGAACCTACGAGCAGTACTTC. This gives the protein CASSLAIAGTYEQYF.

A single count supports this clone. The chain joins TRBV7-2 to TRBJ1-5; D unclear. The CDR3 runs to 12 residues. V lost 2 bases and J lost 6, with 5 bases in between. Looked up from germline, CDR1 is SGHTA and CDR2 is FQGNSA. The chain's CDR3 is CASSLIGQPQHF. As DNA, the CDR3 is TGTGCCAGCAGCTTAATTGGTCAGCCCCAGCATTTT. The full variable domain, rest sourced from reference TRBV7-2 and TRBJ1-5, is GAGVSQSPSNKVTEKGKDVELRCDPISGHTALYWYRQSLGQGLEFLIYFQGNSAPDKSGLPSDRFSAERTGGSVSTLTIQRTQQEDSAVYLCASSLIGQPQHFGDGTRLSIL.

The chain combines TRBV6-6 with TRBJ2-5; D is perhaps TRBD1 (6 bases). This CDR3 contains 13 residues. Trimming removed 7 bases from V and 3 bases from J, with 12 bases in between. Looked up from germline, CDR1 is MNHNY and CDR2 is SVGAGI (reference sequence). This CDR3 is CASNRAGKETQYF. For the CDR3, the DNA is TGTGCCAGCAACAGGGCAGGGAAAGAGACCCAGTACTTC.

The genes are TRBV15 and TRBJ2-2, with TRBD2 identical over 8 bases. Germline CDR1 reads LNHNV; CDR2 reads YYDKDF (reference sequence). The CDR3 has 16 amino acids. The V gene end was trimmed by 1 base and the J gene end by 5 bases; junction bases not matched to a gene: 6. CDR3 sequence: CATSRGRGTSTGELFF. For the CDR3, the DNA is TGTGCCACCAGCAGAGGGCGTGGGACTAGTACCGGGGAGCTGTTTTTT.

V usage is TRBV28 and J usage is TRBJ1-4, with TRBD1 matching over 7 bases. The germline V gene encodes CDR1 MDHEN and CDR2 SYDVKM. The CDR3 totals 12 residues. The V and J ends lost 5 bases and 14 bases, in that order; junction bases with no gene match: 8. The chain's CDR3 is CASSRRGPGLFF. Here the CDR3 DNA reads TGTGCCAGCAGTCGGAGGGGGCCGGGGCTGTTTTTT.

The rearrangement joins TRBV7-2 to TRBJ1-5; D is possibly TRBD1 (5 bases). CDR1 is SGHTA, CDR2 FQGNSA, per germline. This CDR3 is 13 amino acids long. Trimming removed 3 bases at V and 5 bases at J, with 8 bases between. The CDR3 protein is CASSLIGDQPQHF. CDR3 bases: TGTGCCAGCAGCTTGATAGGGGATCAGCCCCAGCATTTT.

The genes are TRBV9 and TRBJ2-3, with 8 bases fitting TRBD2. This CDR3 spans 14 amino acids. Germline assignment: CDR1 SGDLS and CDR2 YYNGEE. Unmatched junction bases numbered 8, after V lost 0 bases and J lost 11 bases. In DNA form, the CDR3 reads TGTGCCAGCAGCGTAGTCGCAACTAGCGGTCTGCAGTATTTT. Amino acid sequence: CASSVVATSGLQYF.

The genes are TRBV10-3 and TRBJ2-7, with 8 positions matching TRBD1. The V and J ends lost 6 bases and 2 bases, in that order; junction bases with no gene match: 9. CDR1 and CDR2 from the germline V gene are ENHRY and SYGVKD. This CDR3 is 15 amino acids long. The CDR3 DNA reads as TGTGCCATCAGCGTTACCGGGACAGGTGCCTACGAGCAGTACTTC. Residues: CAISVTGTGAYEQYF.

This clone was detected only once. J is TRBJ2-7 and V is TRBV18; 11 bases line up with TRBD2. Trimming cost V 0 bases and J 2 bases; bases outside gene matches: 0. CDR1 and CDR2 from the germline V gene are KGHSH and LQKENI. The CDR3 loop spans 15 amino acids. The CDR3: CASSPPTSGTYEQYF. The CDR3 nucleotides are TGTGCCAGCTCACCACCGACTAGCGGGACCTACGAGCAGTACTTC.

V and J are TRBV5-5 and TRBJ2-7; D gene ambiguous. The CDR3 runs 15 residues. The V gene lost 0 bases and the J gene lost 2 bases, with 12 bases spanning the gap. Germline V gene sequence: CDR1 SGHKS, CDR2 YYEKEE (reference sequence). CDR3 sequence: CASSLAPNPTYEQYF. The CDR3 coding sequence is TGTGCCAGCAGCTTGGCTCCAAACCCCACCTACGAGCAGTACTTC.

The chain uses TRBV15 and TRBJ2-7; 8 nucleotides agree with TRBD1. The CDR3 spans 12 residues. CDR1 is LNHNV, CDR2 YYDKDF, per germline (reference sequence). Trimming cost V 8 bases and J 5 bases; bases outside gene matches: 5. DNA for the CDR3: TGTGCCACCGGACAGGGTAGGAACGAGCAGTACTTC. Translated: CATGQGRNEQYF.

The genes are TRBV7-2 and TRBJ2-7, with 10 positions matching TRBD1. With 0 bases clipped from V and 2 bases from J, the junction kept 10 bases outside the gene matches. CDR1 is SGHTA and CDR2 is FQGNSA in the germline V gene. The CDR3 covers 18 residues. This CDR3 is CASSLAQTGTGATYEQYF. CDR3 DNA: TGTGCCAGCAGCTTAGCGCAAACCGGGACAGGGGCGACCTACGAGCAGTACTTC.

This chain links TRBV11-2 with TRBJ1-5; D not resolved. Germline loops: CDR1 SGHAT, CDR2 FQNNGV. V was pared by 0 bases and J by 6 bases, with 9 bases between. CDR3 size: 14 residues. The CDR3 spells CASSLDGAGQPQHF. As DNA, the CDR3 is TGTGCCAGCAGCTTAGATGGTGCGGGTCAGCCCCAGCATTTT.

The rearrangement joins TRBV11-1 to TRBJ2-3; D may be TRBD2 (5 bases). Trimming left V 1 base short and J 2 bases short, with 10 bases between. The germline gives CDR1 SGHAT, CDR2 FQDESV (reference sequence). The CDR3 has 15 residues. CDR3 residues: CASSLGRTYTDTQYF. The DNA for the CDR3 is TGTGCCAGCAGCTTAGGGAGGACTTACACAGATACGCAGTATTTT.

This clone was seen a single time. Other DNA sequences in the sample encode the same CDR3. J is TRBJ2-1 and V is TRBV9, with 10 bases matching TRBD2. Germline CDR1 is SGDLS and CDR2 is YYNGEE. Unmatched junction bases numbered 3, after V lost 0 bases and J lost 6 bases. CDR3 size: 15 residues. CDR3 bases: TGTGCCAGCAGCGTAGGGCTAGCGGGAGTCAATGAGCAGTTCTTC. Protein: CASSVGLAGVNEQFF. The full variable domain, rest sourced from reference TRBV9 and TRBJ2-1, is DSGVTQTPKHLITATGQRVTLRCSPRSGDLSVYWYQQSLDQGLQFLIQYYNGEERAKGNILERFSAQQFPDLHSELNLSSLELGDSALYFCASSVGLAGVNEQFFGPGTRLTVL.

The rearrangement joins TRBV5-1 to TRBJ1-1, with D maybe TRBD1 (5 bases). CDR1 is SGHRS, CDR2 YFSETQ, per germline. This CDR3 has 15 residues. Trimming took 6 bases from V and 4 from J, leaving 19 bases between them. In DNA, the CDR3 is TGCGCCAGCACCTCGAGTAACGTGGGGGTCACTGAAGCTTTCTTT. This encodes CASTSSNVGVTEAFF.

This chain joins TRBV6-6 and TRBJ1-1; possible D gene TRBD1, 5 bases. In germline, CDR1 is MNHNY, CDR2 SVGAGI (reference sequence). With 6 bases removed from V and 4 bases from J, the gap between germline ends came to 12 bases. CDR3 length: 13 amino acids. CDR3 region: CASSLRTSTEAFF. The CDR3 coding sequence is TGTGCCAGCAGCTTACGGACAAGCACTGAAGCTTTCTTT.